One sample yielded the 29 T cell receptor beta chains listed below, sequenced in a study of human T cells and chemical hapten exposure. Each CDR3 protein gets one entry after TCRdb re-called the 5' RACE reads with MiXCR. The sample carries around 100,000 distinct CDR3 sequences, roughly 18% recorded once. Before extraction, the whole blood was not fractionated, and total RNA was taken from it. Source of these receptors: a human donor in good health.

This clonotype was observed a handful of times. This chain links TRBV3-1 with TRBJ1-1; unclear D gene. Trimming removed 4 bases at V and 5 bases at J, with 17 bases between. Germline V gene sequence: CDR1 LGHDT, CDR2 YNNKEL (reference sequence). The CDR3 is made up of 15 amino acids. CDR3 amino acids: CASSPAPGLRTEAFF. CDR3 DNA sequence: TGTGCCAGCAGCCCGGCTCCAGGTTTACGAACTGAAGCTTTCTTT.

This chain connects TRBV27 to TRBJ2-5, with 12 bases lining up with TRBD1. Per germline, CDR1 MNHEY and CDR2 SMNVEV (reference sequence). V trimming: 3 bases; J trimming: 10 bases; junction bases outside the gene matches: 9. The CDR3 is made up of 15 amino acids. Here the CDR3 DNA reads TGTGCCAGCAGTTTCCGGGGACAGGGGGCAATCGGCCAGTACTTC. This codes for CASSFRGQGAIGQYF.

This clonotype was counted only a few times. This chain connects TRBV7-3 to TRBJ2-1; D may be TRBD1 or TRBD2 (5 bases each). Germline loops: CDR1 SGHTA, CDR2 FQGTGA. The CDR3 spans 17 residues. Trimming took 1 base from V and 5 from J, leaving 18 bases between them. The DNA of the CDR3 is TGTGCCAGCAGCTTAAGTATAGGGGTGGGAGTGGACAATGAGCAGTTCTTC. Residues: CASSLSIGVGVDNEQFF.

This clonotype occurred a few times. The chain couples TRBV6-5 to TRBJ1-6, with a possible D match to TRBD1 (6 bases). Germline lookup yields CDR1 MNHEY and CDR2 SVGAGI. Trimming left V 5 bases short and J 8 bases short, with 19 bases between. CDR3 size: 16 residues. CDR3 bases: TGTGCCAGCAGTGTCCGACAGGTTGAGGTCTATTCACCCCTCCACTTT. It yields the protein CASSVRQVEVYSPLHF.

The chain links TRBV27 to TRBJ1-5; D remains ambiguous. Looked up from germline, CDR1 is MNHEY and CDR2 is SMNVEV (reference sequence). V lost 3 bases and J lost 4, with 13 bases in between. CDR3 length: 15 amino acids. This chain's CDR3 is CASSFSPVGNQPQHF. CDR3 in DNA: TGTGCCAGCAGTTTTTCGCCCGTCGGGAATCAGCCCCAGCATTTT.

The chain has TRBV11-2 and TRBJ2-1, with D unclear. V lost 5 bases, J lost 4 bases, and 15 bases lay in between. Germline V gene sequence: CDR1 SGHAT, CDR2 FQNNGV. The CDR3 consists of 15 residues. CDR3: CASSPLRSVYNEQFF. In DNA, the CDR3 is TGTGCCAGCAGCCCGCTACGTTCCGTTTACAATGAGCAGTTCTTC.

The chain joins TRBV6-6 to TRBJ1-1; a possible D gene is TRBD1 (6 bases). V was clipped by 5 bases and J by 6 bases, with 16 bases between them. This CDR3 is built from 14 residues. Germline loops: CDR1 MNHNY, CDR2 SVGAGI (reference sequence). In DNA, the CDR3 is TGTGCCAGCAGTCACCAGGGGCCATTGTCTGAAGCTTTCTTT. This sequence encodes CASSHQGPLSEAFF.

This clonotype was found a few times. The chain carries TRBV6-1 and TRBJ1-5, with 9 bases that match TRBD1. This CDR3 comprises 14 residues. CDR1 is MNHNS and CDR2 is SASEGT in the germline V gene. Unmatched junction bases numbered 4, after V lost 6 bases and J lost 4 bases. Written as DNA, the CDR3 is TGTGCCAGCAGGAGGACAGGGGCGAATCAGCCCCAGCATTTT. Residues: CASRRTGANQPQHF.

In its sample, this clonotype was seen a few times. V and J are TRBV5-1 and TRBJ1-1, with D possibly matching TRBD1 (5 bases). Between the trimmed V and J ends, which lost 0 bases and 0 bases, there was a span of 9 bases. The germline V gene has CDR1 SGHRS and CDR2 YFSETQ. This CDR3 has 15 residues. The CDR3 reads CASSLVKGMNTEAFF. In nucleotides, the CDR3 is TGCGCCAGCAGCTTGGTTAAGGGGATGAACACTGAAGCTTTCTTT.

This clonotype was detected only a few times. The gene calls are TRBV2 and TRBJ1-5; no clear D gene. Germline loops: CDR1 SNHLY, CDR2 FYNNEI. V was trimmed by 6 bases and J by 0 bases, leaving 12 bases between them. The CDR3 length is 15 residues. The CDR3 region has the DNA TGTGCCAGCAGCCTCGGTGACATTAGCAATCAGCCCCAGCATTTT. It is translated as CASSLGDISNQPQHF. Looking up the rest from reference TRBV2 and TRBJ1-5 gives the full variable domain: EPEVTQTPSHQVTQMGQEVILRCVPISNHLYFYWYRQILGQKVEFLVSFYNNEISEKSEIFDDQFSVERPDGSNFTLKIRSTKLEDSAMYFCASSLGDISNQPQHFGDGTRLSIL.

In its sample, this clonotype was seen a few times. This chain uses TRBV5-1 with TRBJ2-1; possibly TRBD1 for D (6 bases). The V and J ends lost 0 bases and 0 bases respectively, with 7 bases between them. Germline V lookup: CDR1 SGHRS, CDR2 YFSETQ. The CDR3 loop spans 15 amino acids. Written as DNA, the CDR3 is TGCGCCAGCAGCTTGGAGGACAGCTCCTACAATGAGCAGTTCTTC. Its protein is CASSLEDSSYNEQFF.

This sequence joins TRBV7-2 and TRBJ2-1, with a tentative D call TRBD1 (7 bases). CDR3 length equals 16 residues. Trimming shortened V by 1 base and J by 7 bases, and 17 bases separated the two germline ends. Germline CDR1 reads SGHTA; CDR2 reads FQGNSA. The CDR3 DNA reads as TGTGCCAGCAGCTTAGTTGGCACCAGGGGGAGGAATGAGCAGTTCTTC. Encoded protein: CASSLVGTRGRNEQFF.

This clonotype was picked up a small number of times. The J gene is TRBJ2-7, the V gene TRBV25-1; D ambiguous. Per germline, CDR1 MGHDK and CDR2 SYGVNS. Trimming took 5 bases from V and 2 from J, leaving 10 bases between them. The CDR3 runs 13 residues. The CDR3 region is CASSFSMTYEQYF. The CDR3 DNA reads TGTGCCAGCAGTTTCAGTATGACCTACGAGCAGTACTTC.

The rearrangement joins TRBV7-2 to TRBJ2-1, with no clear D. The V gene lost 4 bases and the J gene lost 2 bases, with 15 bases spanning the gap. Germline assignment: CDR1 SGHTA and CDR2 FQGNSA. There are 16 residues in the CDR3. CDR3 sequence reads: CASSSSYSLTYNEQFF. The DNA of the CDR3 is TGTGCCAGCAGCTCTAGTTACTCGTTAACCTACAATGAGCAGTTCTTC.

This clonotype has just a few counts. The chain couples TRBV9 to TRBJ2-4; 10 bases line up with TRBD1. Per germline, CDR1 SGDLS and CDR2 YYNGEE. Trimming took 1 base from V and 8 from J; bases not matched to a gene: 9. The CDR3 extends over 16 amino acids. The CDR3 coding sequence is TGTGCCAGCAGCGTAAGGGGGGACAGGGGTTTGGACATTCAGTACTTC. It translates to CASSVRGDRGLDIQYF.

The gene calls are TRBV30 and TRBJ1-5, with a tentative D call TRBD1 (5 bases). V was pared by 0 bases and J by 4 bases, with 7 bases between. CDR3 length equals 13 residues. CDR1 and CDR2 from the germline V gene are GTSNPN and SVGIG (reference sequence). This CDR3 reads CAWSVRGNQPQHF. The CDR3 DNA reads as TGTGCCTGGAGTGTGCGGGGGAATCAGCCCCAGCATTTT.

The gene calls are TRBV7-9 and TRBJ1-3; D ambiguous. CDR3 length: 19 amino acids. V lost 1 base and J 1 base, leaving 20 bases between the germline ends. CDR1 and CDR2 from the germline V gene are SEHNR and FQNEAQ (reference sequence). CDR3 in DNA: TGTGCCAGCAGCTTAGTAATTAGGAGGTCCGAGGCGTCTGGAAACACCATATATTTT. Translated, it gives CASSLVIRRSEASGNTIYF.

The CDR3 DNA follows: TGTGCCAGCTCTCCTCACCCGACTAGCGGATACTACAATGAGCAGTTCTTC. It is translated as CASSPHPTSGYYNEQFF. The rearrangement links TRBV28 to TRBJ2-1; TRBD2 agrees at 9 bases. The CDR3 runs to 17 residues. V lost 8 bases to trimming and J lost 3 bases; unmatched junction nucleotides: 14. Per the germline V gene, CDR1 is MDHEN and CDR2 is SYDVKM.

This clonotype has more than one count but fewer than ten. This chain links TRBV3-1 with TRBJ2-1; 7 nucleotides agree with TRBD2. The germline V gene has CDR1 LGHDT and CDR2 YNNKEL (reference sequence). Unmatched junction bases numbered 7, after V lost 0 bases and J lost 5 bases. The CDR3 extends over 16 amino acids. The CDR3 region has the DNA TGTGCCAGCAGCCAAGATAAGGCGGGAGCTAACAATGAGCAGTTCTTC. Translated, it gives CASSQDKAGANNEQFF.

The J gene is TRBJ2-1, the V gene TRBV6-5; 11 nucleotides line up with TRBD2. Trimming at V came to 0 bases and at J to 6 bases, leaving 1 base not matched to a gene. Looked up from germline, CDR1 is MNHEY and CDR2 is SVGAGI. The CDR3 spans 15 residues. CDR3 in amino acids: CASSYSGLAGNEQFF. Written as DNA, the CDR3 is TGTGCCAGCAGTTACTCCGGACTAGCGGGCAATGAGCAGTTCTTC.

This sequence joins TRBV7-6 and TRBJ2-1; 10 bases align to TRBD2. The J segment lost 6 bases and the V segment lost 1 base, leaving 6 bases of the junction unmatched. The CDR3 contains 16 residues. Per germline, CDR1 SGHVS and CDR2 FNYEAQ. The chain's CDR3 is CASSLGASGSSNEQFF. The CDR3 nucleotides read TGTGCCAGCAGCTTAGGGGCTAGCGGGAGTAGCAATGAGCAGTTCTTC. Based on the CDR3 plus reference TRBV7-6 and TRBJ2-1, the full variable domain is GAGVSQSPRYKVTKRGQDVALRCDPISGHVSLYWYRQALGQGPEFLTYFNYEAQQDKSGLPNDRFSAERPEGSISTLTIQRTEQRDSAMYRCASSLGASGSSNEQFFGPGTRLTVL.

This sequence joins TRBV7-2 and TRBJ2-1; possible D gene TRBD2, 5 bases. With 2 bases removed from V and 4 bases from J, the gap between germline ends came to 15 bases. The CDR3 runs to 16 residues. From germline, CDR1 is SGHTA and CDR2 FQGNSA. The CDR3 DNA is TGTGCCAGCAGCTTACAACCCCCCGGGGTTTACAATGAGCAGTTCTTC. Translated: CASSLQPPGVYNEQFF. The full variable domain, rest sourced from reference TRBV7-2 and TRBJ2-1, is GAGVSQSPSNKVTEKGKDVELRCDPISGHTALYWYRQSLGQGLEFLIYFQGNSAPDKSGLPSDRFSAERTGGSVSTLTIQRTQQEDSAVYLCASSLQPPGVYNEQFFGPGTRLTVL.

V usage is TRBV12-3 or TRBV12-4 and J usage is TRBJ2-6; D ambiguous. The germline V and J ends were trimmed by 11 bases and 3 bases, with 11 bases remaining between them. This CDR3 spans 13 amino acids. CDR3 nucleotide sequence: TGTGCCTCACGGCGCCTTGGGGCCAACGTCCTGACTTTC. Its translation is CASRRLGANVLTF.

This clonotype was detected many times. The chain carries TRBV11-1 and TRBJ2-7, with D possibly called TRBD1 or TRBD2 (5 bases each). Germline CDR1 reads SGHAT; CDR2 reads FQDESV (reference sequence). V was pared by 0 bases and J by 2 bases, with 5 bases between. The CDR3 has 13 amino acids. The DNA for the CDR3 is TGTGCCAGCAGCTTAGCGGGGGCCTACGAGCAGTACTTC. It codes for CASSLAGAYEQYF. The entire variable domain, with the rest obtained from reference TRBV11-1 and TRBJ2-7, is as follows: EAEVAQSPRYKITEKSQAVAFWCDPISGHATLYWYRQILGQGPELLVQFQDESVVDDSQLPKDRFSAERLKGVDSTLKIQPAELGDSAMYLCASSLAGAYEQYFGPGTRLTVT.

The gene calls are TRBV27 and TRBJ1-5, with D hard to call. Germline lookup yields CDR1 MNHEY and CDR2 SMNVEV (reference sequence). Trimming removed 5 bases from V and 9 bases from J, with 17 bases in between. The CDR3 loop spans 14 amino acids. The CDR3 nucleotides are TGTGCCAGCAGTCCGGATGGAGCCTCGGGGCCCCAGCATTTT. It is translated as CASSPDGASGPQHF.

This clonotype showed up just once. The chain links TRBV29-1 to TRBJ1-1; tentative D call: TRBD1 (6 bases). V lost 7 bases and J lost 1, with 22 bases in between. The CDR3 has 16 amino acids. Germline V gene data show CDR1 as SQVTM and CDR2 as ANQGSEA. The CDR3 DNA follows: TGCAGCGCCGGAAAGTATTCCGGGACAAGGAACACTGAAGCTTTCTTT. It translates to CSAGKYSGTRNTEAFF.

This clonotype was counted many times. V usage is TRBV6-5 and J usage is TRBJ1-5; D not certain. Germline V gene lookup returns CDR1 MNHEY and CDR2 SVGAGI. The V end was cut by 0 bases, the J end by 0 bases, with 9 bases between. This CDR3 is 16 amino acids long. CDR3 nucleotides: TGTGCCAGCAGTTACTCCTGGCGAGTTAGCAATCAGCCCCAGCATTTT. It encodes CASSYSWRVSNQPQHF.

The chain joins TRBV7-9 to TRBJ2-2; TRBD1 matches at 9 bases. Germline V lookup: CDR1 SEHNR, CDR2 FQNEAQ (reference sequence). V gave up 10 bases and J gave up 3 bases; unmatched junction bases: 12. CDR3 length: 16 residues. CDR3 in DNA: TGTGCCATGTATAAATCCGGGACAGGGCACACCGGGGAGCTGTTTTTT. This translates into CAMYKSGTGHTGELFF.

V gene TRBV2 combines with J gene TRBJ1-2, with D perhaps TRBD1 (6 bases). The CDR3 has 17 amino acids. Trimming removed 10 bases at V and 3 bases at J, with 27 bases between. CDR1 and CDR2 from the germline V gene are SNHLY and FYNNEI. The CDR3 DNA is TGTGCCACCCCGAGGTCGGACAGTTCTTCGACGGACTATGGCTACACCTTC. It codes for CATPRSDSSSTDYGYTF.